These T cell receptor beta chains were read from a single sample in a study of tumor-infiltrating lymphocytes in localized non-small cell lung cancer. Repertoires were generated with immunoSEQ multiplex PCR, while TCRdb's copy carries only in-frame clones and drops some. The table lists tens of thousands of clones, 69% of them singletons. Sequenced sample: lung tumor tissue. All receptors derive from a human donor with non-small cell lung cancer. Both conserved end residues are trimmed from each CDR3. Expanded clones are given a class, and other clones once, few, many or no size at all.

v_call	j_call	clone_size	cdr3_aa
TRBV11-2	TRBJ2-7	NA	ASSLVPPTEGYEQY
TRBV10-3	TRBJ1-1	NA	AISKQGSGTEAF
TRBV18	TRBJ1-3	few	ASSPRGTFSGNTIY
TRBV6-5	TRBJ2-1	once	ASSYSSGTYNEQF
TRBV7-9	TRBJ2-4	NA	ASSWGQGTID
TRBV6-1	TRBJ1-5	NA	ASSEDGNQPQH
TRBV28	TRBJ2-7	NA	ASSLLGGGQYEQY
TRBV6-5	TRBJ2-3	once	ASQRSSRTDTQY
TRBV6-1	TRBJ2-7	NA	ASAPRIRDEQY
TRBV28	TRBJ1-5	few	ASSLRLNQPQH
TRBV18	TRBJ2-5	NA	ASSPGGLRETQY
TRBV5-1	TRBJ2-2	medium-sized	ASSLAGADTGELF
TRBV5-6	TRBJ1-1	NA	ASSLDMNTEAF
TRBV7-9	TRBJ2-7	NA	ASSPFDPYEQY
TRBV28	TRBJ1-5	NA	ASSSPRVSQPQH
TRBV18	TRBJ2-1	NA	ASSPPSAGGGNEQF
TRBV18	TRBJ1-1	NA	ASSPLEGGVNTEAF
TRBV9	TRBJ1-1	once	ASSVWTGSEAF
TRBV29-1	TRBJ1-1	NA	SARRQGNRNTEAF
TRBV7-9	TRBJ1-2	NA	ASSPTADITPEGYT
TRBV7-2	TRBJ1-5	NA	ASSSAGFRQPQH
TRBV9	TRBJ2-3	NA	ASSHGLAGGEDTQY
TRBV29-1	TRBJ1-1	NA	SVAWNTEAF
TRBV6-1	TRBJ2-3	NA	ASSLAGGRDTQY
TRBV13	TRBJ1-2	few	ASSLGRSLYGYT
TRBV4-1	TRBJ2-5	NA	ASSQGQETQY